These 13 T cell receptor beta chains were sequenced from one sample in a study of PD-1 blockade in classical Hodgkin lymphoma (TCRdb year 2020). In light of the paper, this sample's time point label describes: cycle 1 day 1 (C1D1), immediately before nivolumab initiation. Every trial patient had relapsed following autologous stem cell transplantation, and prior brentuximab vedotin exposure was what differed among cohorts A, B and C. The library came from the immunoSEQ multiplex PCR assay. TCRdb re-hosts the immuneACCESS table, in-frame sequences only. Its copies lack some clones; in the studies checked, an unresolved V gene accounts for under half of them, and the cause for the rest is not known. The sample has about 17,000 clones on record, 75% to 85% of them singletons. The top ten clonotypes cover over 3.5% of the sample. This specimen consisted of peripheral blood mononuclear cells (PBMCs), obtained at baseline. The receptors were gathered from a human donor with classical Hodgkin lymphoma.

V gene TRBV5-1 combines with J gene TRBJ1-5; 7 nucleotides match TRBD1. CDR3 size: 15 residues. Trimming at V came to 0 bases and at J to 1 base, leaving 1 base not matched to a gene. Germline V lookup: CDR1 SGHRS, CDR2 YFSETQ. As DNA, the CDR3 is TGCGCCAGCAGCTTGGGGGGACAGAGCAATCAGCCCCAGCATTTT. It specifies CASSLGGQSNQPQHF.

V is TRBV28 and J is TRBJ1-4; TRBD1 might be the D (5 bases). The CDR3 runs to 16 residues. V shed 4 bases and J shed 7 bases, with 19 bases lying between them. Germline loops: CDR1 MDHEN, CDR2 SYDVKM. CDR3 nucleotide sequence: TGTGCCAGCAGTTCCCCAGGAGTGGGGGGATTTGAAAAACTGTTTTTT. Its translation: CASSSPGVGGFEKLFF. Based on the CDR3 plus reference TRBV28 and TRBJ1-4, the full variable domain is DVKVTQSSRYLVKRTGEKVFLECVQDMDHENMFWYRQDPGLGLRLIYFSYDVKMKEKGDIPEGYSVSREKKERFSLILESASTNQTSMYLCASSSPGVGGFEKLFFGSGTQLSVL.

The V gene is TRBV6-1, the J gene TRBJ1-3; D is uncertain. Trimming removed 1 base at V and 4 bases at J, with 11 bases between. Germline V gives CDR1 MNHNS, CDR2 SASEGT. The CDR3 runs 15 residues. The CDR3 nucleotides are TGTGCCAGCAGTGAAGGTCTAGGGCGAGGAAACACCATATATTTT. It specifies CASSEGLGRGNTIYF.

The rearrangement links TRBV2 to TRBJ1-1, with a possible D match to TRBD1 (5 bases). Germline V gene data show CDR1 as SNHLY and CDR2 as FYNNEI. The CDR3 loop spans 14 amino acids. V was trimmed by 6 bases and J by 6 bases, leaving 17 bases between them. CDR3 sequence reads: CASSADTVFSEAFF. The CDR3 DNA reads TGTGCCAGCAGCGCGGACACCGTGTTCTCTGAAGCTTTCTTT.

This clone appeared a few times. The rearrangement joins TRBV18 to TRBJ2-2; either TRBD1 or TRBD2 may fit D (5 bases each). V was trimmed by 6 bases and J by 0 bases, leaving 14 bases between them. This CDR3 region has 16 residues. CDR1 and CDR2 (germline): KGHSH, LQKENI. CDR3 sequence: CASSLVGTANTGELFF. The CDR3 DNA sequence: TGTGCCAGCTCCCTTGTAGGGACCGCGAACACCGGGGAGCTGTTTTTT.

This rearrangement joins TRBV5-4 to TRBJ2-7; 15 positions agree with TRBD2. Germline values: CDR1 SGHNT, CDR2 YYREEE (reference sequence). The CDR3 runs 16 residues. Unmatched junction bases numbered 2, after V lost 4 bases and J lost 0 bases. The CDR3 coding sequence is TGTGCCAGCAGCCCGGGACTAGCGGGGGGCTCCTACGAGCAGTACTTC. Residues: CASSPGLAGGSYEQYF.

The CDR3 reads CASKTSGGYNEQFF. The CDR3 coding sequence is TGTGCCAGCAAAACTAGCGGGGGTTACAATGAGCAGTTCTTC. The V gene is TRBV2, the J gene TRBJ2-1; 11 positions agree with TRBD2. V dropped 7 bases and J dropped 4; count of bases not matched to a gene: 3. CDR1 and CDR2 from the germline V gene are SNHLY and FYNNEI. CDR3 length: 14 residues.

This rearrangement joins TRBV6-6 to TRBJ1-2; possibly TRBD1 for D (5 bases). CDR1 and CDR2 (germline): MNHNY, SVGAGI (reference sequence). Trimming pared 2 bases from V and 3 bases from J, leaving 7 bases between. The CDR3 loop spans 13 amino acids. For the CDR3, the DNA is TGTGCCAGCAGTTACCTCAGGGACTATGGCTACACCTTC. This codes for CASSYLRDYGYTF.

V gene TRBV6-6 combines with J gene TRBJ2-4, with D tentatively TRBD1 or TRBD2 (6 bases each). From germline, CDR1 is MNHNY and CDR2 SVGAGI (reference sequence). The CDR3 spans 14 residues. Between the trimmed V and J ends, which lost 4 bases and 8 bases, there was a span of 15 bases. The CDR3 region is CASSSPSRGDIQYF. In nucleotides, the CDR3 is TGTGCCAGCAGTTCCCCCTCTAGGGGGGACATTCAGTACTTC.

The V gene is TRBV7-3, the J gene TRBJ2-1; the match to TRBD2 covers 10 bases. The germline V gene encodes CDR1 SGHTA and CDR2 FQGTGA. This CDR3 spans 18 amino acids. V lost 2 bases to trimming and J lost 0 bases; unmatched junction nucleotides: 7. The CDR3 loop is CASSLLPSGRVSYNEQFF. Here the CDR3 DNA reads TGTGCCAGCAGCTTACTCCCTAGCGGGAGAGTCTCCTACAATGAGCAGTTCTTC.

This clone appeared a few times. V gene TRBV10-3 combines with J gene TRBJ1-2; D is unresolved. Germline CDR1 is ENHRY and CDR2 is SYGVKD. Trimming pared 0 bases from V and 2 bases from J, leaving 10 bases between. The CDR3 sequence is 15 residues long. CDR3 nucleotides: TGTGCCATCAGTGAGTCGAAGGCGGGAAACTATGGCTACACCTTC. Its translation is CAISESKAGNYGYTF.

This clone turned up a few times. CDR3 region: CATSSGVTLYGYTF. The CDR3 DNA reads as TGTGCCACCTCTTCAGGGGTGACGCTCTATGGCTACACCTTC. V gene TRBV19 combines with J gene TRBJ1-2, with a possible D match to TRBD1 (6 bases). Trimming took 10 bases from V and 4 from J, leaving 19 bases between them. Germline assignment: CDR1 LNHDA and CDR2 SQIVND (reference sequence). The CDR3 covers 14 residues.

This chain links TRBV7-8 with TRBJ1-2; TRBD1 might be the D (5 bases). In germline, CDR1 is SGHVS, CDR2 FQNEAQ. V was trimmed by 1 base and J by 2 bases, leaving 8 bases between them. The CDR3 consists of 14 residues. The CDR3 DNA follows: TGTGCCAGCAGCTTAGAGGGGAACAACTATGGCTACACCTTC. As protein: CASSLEGNNYGYTF.